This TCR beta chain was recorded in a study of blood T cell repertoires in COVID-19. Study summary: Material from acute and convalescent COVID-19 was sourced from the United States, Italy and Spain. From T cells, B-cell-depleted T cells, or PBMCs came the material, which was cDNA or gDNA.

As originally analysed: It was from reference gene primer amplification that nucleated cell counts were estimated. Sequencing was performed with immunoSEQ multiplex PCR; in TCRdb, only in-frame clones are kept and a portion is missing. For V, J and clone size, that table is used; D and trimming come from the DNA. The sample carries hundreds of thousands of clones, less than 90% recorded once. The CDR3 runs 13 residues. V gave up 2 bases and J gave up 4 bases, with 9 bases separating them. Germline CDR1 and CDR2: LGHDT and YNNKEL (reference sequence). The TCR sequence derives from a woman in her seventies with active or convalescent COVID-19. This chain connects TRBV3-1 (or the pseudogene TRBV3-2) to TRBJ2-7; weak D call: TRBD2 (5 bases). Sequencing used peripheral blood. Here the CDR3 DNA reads TGTGCCAGCAGCCAATCCGGACTGTACGAGCAGTACTTC. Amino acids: CASSQSGLYEQYF.